This TCR beta chain was profiled in a study of blood T cell repertoires in COVID-19. About the research overall: Samples taken during acute and convalescent COVID-19 were collected in the United States, Italy and Spain.

Measured with immunoSEQ multiplex PCR; TCRdb has only the in-frame clones, and not every one. The table lists 150,000 to 200,000 clones, about 83% of them singletons, with roughly 3.2% in the top ten. From germline, CDR1 is LGHDT and CDR2 YNNKEL (reference sequence). The CDR3 has 13 residues. V shed 3 bases, J shed 5 bases, and the junction held 1 base outside the gene matches. This clone was seen only once. The chain links TRBV3-1 (or the pseudogene TRBV3-2) to TRBJ1-2, with TRBD1 matching 9 bases. What was sequenced was PBMCs or T cells enriched from blood (not recorded which). This receptor was identified in a woman aged 25 to 39 who had been exposed to COVID-19. The CDR3 loop is CASSQGQGYGYTF. CDR3 nucleotides: TGTGCCAGCAGCCAGGGACAGGGATATGGCTACACCTTC.